This TCR beta chain was identified in a study of shared clonotypes between healthy human individuals. Study-wide context: Two women and a few men aged 18 to 49 served as donors.

This clone appeared a single time. In replicate PCRs of sorted subsets, roughly 200 ng DNA, roughly 31,000 T cell genomes, was used. Sequencing used immunoSEQ multiplex PCR; TCRdb keeps in-frame clones, though not all of them. The sample lists about 2 million clones; approximately 95% were seen once. It was CD45RO-negative cells, positively selected for CCR7, that made up naive CD8 cells, with terminally differentiated effector memory CD45RA+ cells excluded. Donors included only healthy HIV-negative adults lacking recent acute infections or vaccinations. Every one of the donors was a Caucasian adult that lived in Nashville, Tennessee. This clonotype originated in a man between 18 and 29 years old in good health. Sequencing used naive CD8+ T cells sorted from blood.

The CDR3 DNA reads as TGTGCCAGCAGTTACTCAGTGGGGGCCACCGGGGAGCTGTTTTTT. Translation gives CASSYSVGATGELFF. The chain uses TRBV6-5 and TRBJ2-2; tentatively, D is TRBD1 (6 bases). The V and J ends lost 0 bases and 4 bases respectively, with 9 bases between them. This CDR3 contains 15 residues. Germline values: CDR1 MNHEY, CDR2 SVGAGI.